Sequencing of this T cell receptor beta chain was carried out in a study of beta chain features in type 1 diabetes. Study findings and constraints: Researchers report that Type 1 diabetes patients had moderately but significantly shorter TCRB CDR3s across all four CD4+ subsets. A definitive answer on HLA type influencing TCRB rearrangement was not reached here.

Donors underwent one heparinised blood draw, about 110 mL on average. Concerning this clone itself: Its antigen remains unknown.

Investigators reverse transcribed all isolated RNA, so they sequenced expressed TCRB transcripts. The table came from immunoSEQ multiplex PCR; TCRdb's copy has only in-frame clones and leaves some out. This table holds approximately 60,000 clones, around half found once. Germline V gene lookup returns CDR1 SGHNT and CDR2 YYREEE (reference sequence). This CDR3 contains 13 residues. Trimming at V came to 4 bases and at J to 6 bases, leaving 3 bases not matched to a gene. This TCR came from a woman in her thirties or forties with type 1 diabetes. J is TRBJ2-2 and V is TRBV5-4, with 7 bases fitting TRBD1. The specimen was Tregs from blood. CDR3 nucleotides: TGTGCCAGCAGCCCGACAGGGCCCGGGGAGCTGTTTTTT. This translates into CASSPTGPGELFF.